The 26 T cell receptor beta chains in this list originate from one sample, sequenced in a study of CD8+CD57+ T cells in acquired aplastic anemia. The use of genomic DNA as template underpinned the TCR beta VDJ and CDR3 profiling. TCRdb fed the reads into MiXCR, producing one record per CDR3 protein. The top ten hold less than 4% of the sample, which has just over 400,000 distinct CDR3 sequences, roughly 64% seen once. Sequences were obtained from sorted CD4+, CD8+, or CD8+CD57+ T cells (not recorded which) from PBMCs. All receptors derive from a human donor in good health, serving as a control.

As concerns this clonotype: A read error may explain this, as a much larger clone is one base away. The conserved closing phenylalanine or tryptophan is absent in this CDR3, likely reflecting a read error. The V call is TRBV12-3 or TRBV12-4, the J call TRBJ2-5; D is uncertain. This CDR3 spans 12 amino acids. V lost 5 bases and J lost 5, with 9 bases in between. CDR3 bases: TGTGCCAGCAGTAAGGAGTGGGAGACCCAGTACCTC. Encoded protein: CASSKEWETQYL.

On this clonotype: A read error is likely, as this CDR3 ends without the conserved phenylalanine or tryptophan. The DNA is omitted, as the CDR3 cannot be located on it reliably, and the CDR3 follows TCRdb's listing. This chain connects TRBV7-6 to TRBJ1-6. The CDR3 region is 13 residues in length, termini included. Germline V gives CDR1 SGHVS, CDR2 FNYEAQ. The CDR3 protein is CASSSGTYSPNQQ.

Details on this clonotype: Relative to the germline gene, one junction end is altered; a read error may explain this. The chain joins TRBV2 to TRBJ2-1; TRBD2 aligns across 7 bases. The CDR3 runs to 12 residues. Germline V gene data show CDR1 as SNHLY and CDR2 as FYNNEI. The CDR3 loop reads CASRGEENEQFF. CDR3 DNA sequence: TGTGCCAGCCGGGGGGAAGAGAATGAGCAGTTTTTC.

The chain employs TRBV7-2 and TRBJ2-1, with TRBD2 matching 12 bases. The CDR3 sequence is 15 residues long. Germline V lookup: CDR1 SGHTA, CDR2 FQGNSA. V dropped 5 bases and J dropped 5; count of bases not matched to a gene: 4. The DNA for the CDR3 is TGTGCCAGCAGCCCTAGCGGGGGGGCGGACAATGAGCAGTTCTTC. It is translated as CASSPSGGADNEQFF. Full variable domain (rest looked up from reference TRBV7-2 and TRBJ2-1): GAGVSQSPSNKVTEKGKDVELRCDPISGHTALYWYRQSLGQGLEFLIYFQGNSAPDKSGLPSDRFSAERTGGSVSTLTIQRTQQEDSAVYLCASSPSGGADNEQFFGPGTRLTVL.

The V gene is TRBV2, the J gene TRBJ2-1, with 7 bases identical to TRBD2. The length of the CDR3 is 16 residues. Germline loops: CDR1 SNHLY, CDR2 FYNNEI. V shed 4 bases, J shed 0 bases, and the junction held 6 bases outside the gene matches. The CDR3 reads CASSVVGRSSYNEQFF. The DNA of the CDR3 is TGTGCCAGCAGTGTTGTCGGGAGGAGCTCCTACAATGAGCAGTTCTTC. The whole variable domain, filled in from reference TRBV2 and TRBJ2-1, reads EPEVTQTPSHQVTQMGQEVILRCVPISNHLYFYWYRQILGQKVEFLVSFYNNEISEKSEIFDDQFSVERPDGSNFTLKIRSTKLEDSAMYFCASSVVGRSSYNEQFFGPGTRLTVL.

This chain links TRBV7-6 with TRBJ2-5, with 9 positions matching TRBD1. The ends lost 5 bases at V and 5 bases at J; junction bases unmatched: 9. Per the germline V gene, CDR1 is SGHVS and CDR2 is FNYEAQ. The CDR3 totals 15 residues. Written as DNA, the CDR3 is TGTGCCAGCAGCATACCACAGGGGGCGGTTGAGACCCAGTACTTC. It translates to CASSIPQGAVETQYF.

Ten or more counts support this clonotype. CDR3: CASSSVAGSETQYF. As DNA, the CDR3 is TGTGCCAGCAGTTCAGTAGCGGGGTCAGAGACCCAGTACTTC. The J gene is TRBJ2-5, the V gene TRBV2; 8 positions match TRBD2. V trimming: 5 bases; J trimming: 4 bases; junction bases outside the gene matches: 6. Germline CDR1 and CDR2: SNHLY and FYNNEI. This CDR3 contains 14 residues.

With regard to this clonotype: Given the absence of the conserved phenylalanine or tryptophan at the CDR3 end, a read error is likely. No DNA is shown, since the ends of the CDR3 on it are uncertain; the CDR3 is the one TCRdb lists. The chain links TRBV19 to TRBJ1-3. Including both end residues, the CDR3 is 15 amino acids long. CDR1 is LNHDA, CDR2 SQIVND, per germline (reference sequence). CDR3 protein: CASSSGLAETQYFGP.

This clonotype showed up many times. In DNA, the CDR3 is TGCAGTGCTAGAAATAGAGACCGGACCTTCGATGGCTACACCTTC. Amino acid sequence: CSARNRDRTFDGYTF. This chain uses TRBV20-1 with TRBJ1-2; D unresolved. The germline V gene has CDR1 DFQATT and CDR2 SNEGSKA (reference sequence). V was shortened by 2 bases and J by 6 bases, with 19 bases between the two germline ends. The CDR3 spans 15 residues.

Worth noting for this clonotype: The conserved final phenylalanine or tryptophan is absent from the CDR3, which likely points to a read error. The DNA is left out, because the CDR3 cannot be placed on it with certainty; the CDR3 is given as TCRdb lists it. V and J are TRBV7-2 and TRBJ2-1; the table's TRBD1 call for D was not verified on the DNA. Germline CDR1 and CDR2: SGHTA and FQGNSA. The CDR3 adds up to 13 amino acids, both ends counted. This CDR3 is CASSSYVSANYGY.

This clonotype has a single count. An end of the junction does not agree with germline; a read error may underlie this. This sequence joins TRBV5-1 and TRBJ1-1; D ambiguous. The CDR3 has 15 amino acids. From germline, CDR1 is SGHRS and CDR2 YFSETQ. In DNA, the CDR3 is TGTGCCAGCAGCATGGAAGGTACGGCAGGACCTGAAGCTTTCTTT. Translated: CASSMEGTAGPEAFF.

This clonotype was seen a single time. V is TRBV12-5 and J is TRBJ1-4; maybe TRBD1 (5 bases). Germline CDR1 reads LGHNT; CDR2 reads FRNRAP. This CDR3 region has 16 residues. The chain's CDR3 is CASSASLGLPNEKLFF. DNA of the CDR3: TGTGCCAGCAGTGCCTCTCTGGGGCTGCCCAATGAAAAACTGTTTTTT.

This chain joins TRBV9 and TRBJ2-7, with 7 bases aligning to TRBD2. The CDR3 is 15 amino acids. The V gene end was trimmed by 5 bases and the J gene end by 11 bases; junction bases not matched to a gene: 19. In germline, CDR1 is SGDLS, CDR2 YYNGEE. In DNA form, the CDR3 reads TGTGCCAGCAGTCTAGACCCGTCGGGACTAACTATGGAGTACTTC. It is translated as CASSLDPSGLTMEYF. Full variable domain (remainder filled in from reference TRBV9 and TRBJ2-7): DSGVTQTPKHLITATGQRVTLRCSPRSGDLSVYWYQQSLDQGLQFLIQYYNGEERAKGNILERFSAQQFPDLHSELNLSSLELGDSALYFCASSLDPSGLTMEYFGPGTRLTVT.

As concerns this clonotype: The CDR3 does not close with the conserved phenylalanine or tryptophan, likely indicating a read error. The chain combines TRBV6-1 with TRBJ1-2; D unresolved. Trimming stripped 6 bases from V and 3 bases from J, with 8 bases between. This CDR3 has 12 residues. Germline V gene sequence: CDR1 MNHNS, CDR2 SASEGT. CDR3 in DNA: TGTGCCAGCAGCGATAGCTACTATGGCTACACCCTT. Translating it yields CASSDSYYGYTL.

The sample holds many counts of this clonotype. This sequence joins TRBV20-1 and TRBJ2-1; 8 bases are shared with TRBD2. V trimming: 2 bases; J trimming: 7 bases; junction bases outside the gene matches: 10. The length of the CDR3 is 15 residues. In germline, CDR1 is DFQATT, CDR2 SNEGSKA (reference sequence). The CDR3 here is CSARPFSGGQNEQFF. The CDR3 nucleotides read TGCAGTGCTAGACCCTTCTCGGGGGGGCAGAATGAGCAGTTCTTC.

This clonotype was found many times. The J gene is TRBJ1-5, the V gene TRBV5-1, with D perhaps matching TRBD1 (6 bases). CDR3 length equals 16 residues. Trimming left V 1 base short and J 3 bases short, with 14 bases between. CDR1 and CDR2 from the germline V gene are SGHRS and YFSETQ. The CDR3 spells CASSLSPDRTNQPQHF. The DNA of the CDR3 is TGCGCCAGCAGCTTGTCCCCCGACAGGACCAATCAGCCCCAGCATTTT. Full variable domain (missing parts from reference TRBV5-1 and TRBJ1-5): KAGVTQTPRYLIKTRGQQVTLSCSPISGHRSVSWYQQTPGQGLQFLFEYFSETQRNKGNFPGRFSGRQFSNSRSEMNVSTLELGDSALYLCASSLSPDRTNQPQHFGDGTRLSIL.

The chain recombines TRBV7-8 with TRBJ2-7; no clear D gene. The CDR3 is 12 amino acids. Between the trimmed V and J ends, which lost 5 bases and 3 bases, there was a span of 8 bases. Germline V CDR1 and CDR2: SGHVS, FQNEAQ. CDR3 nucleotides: TGTGCCAGCAGCCTTGGATTCTACGAGCAGTACTTC. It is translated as CASSLGFYEQYF.

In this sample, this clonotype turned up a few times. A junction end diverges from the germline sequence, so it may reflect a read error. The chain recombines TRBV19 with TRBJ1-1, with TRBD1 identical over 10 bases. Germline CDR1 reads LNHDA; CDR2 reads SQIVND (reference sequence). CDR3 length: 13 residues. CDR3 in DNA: TGTGCCAGTAGTGGGGCGACAGGGGGCAGAGCTTCCTTT. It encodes CASSGATGGRASF.

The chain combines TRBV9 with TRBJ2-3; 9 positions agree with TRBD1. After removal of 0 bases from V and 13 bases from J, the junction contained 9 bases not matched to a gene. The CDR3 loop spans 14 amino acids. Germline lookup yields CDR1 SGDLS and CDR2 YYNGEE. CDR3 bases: TGTGCCAGCAGCGTAGGGGGGACAGGGAGCAATGAGTATTTT. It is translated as CASSVGGTGSNEYF.

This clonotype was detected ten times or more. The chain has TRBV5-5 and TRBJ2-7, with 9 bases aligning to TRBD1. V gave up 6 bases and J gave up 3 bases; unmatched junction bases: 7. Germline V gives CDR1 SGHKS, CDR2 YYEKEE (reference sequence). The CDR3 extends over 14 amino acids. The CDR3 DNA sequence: TGTGCCAGCACCACCGGGACAGGGTTCTACGAGCAGTACTTC. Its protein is CASTTGTGFYEQYF.

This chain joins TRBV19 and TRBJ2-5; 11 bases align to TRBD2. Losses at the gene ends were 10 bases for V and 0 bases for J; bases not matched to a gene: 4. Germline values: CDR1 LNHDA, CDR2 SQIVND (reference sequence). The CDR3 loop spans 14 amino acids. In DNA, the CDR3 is TGTGCCACCCCGACTAGCGGGGACCAAGAGACCCAGTACTTC. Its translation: CATPTSGDQETQYF.

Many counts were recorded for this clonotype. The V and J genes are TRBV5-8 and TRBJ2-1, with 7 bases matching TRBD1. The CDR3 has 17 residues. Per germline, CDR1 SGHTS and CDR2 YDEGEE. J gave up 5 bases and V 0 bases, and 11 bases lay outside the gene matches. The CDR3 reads CASSLAIGTAGDNEQFF. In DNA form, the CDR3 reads TGTGCCAGCAGCTTGGCCATCGGGACAGCAGGGGACAATGAGCAGTTCTTC.

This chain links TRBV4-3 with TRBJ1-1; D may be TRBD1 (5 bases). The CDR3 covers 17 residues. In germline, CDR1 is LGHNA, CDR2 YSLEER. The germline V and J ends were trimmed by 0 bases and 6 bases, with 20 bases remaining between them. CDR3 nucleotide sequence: TGCGCCAGCAGCCAAGATAGGTGGTCGGCCCCAGGGCCTGAAGCTTTCTTT. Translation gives CASSQDRWSAPGPEAFF.

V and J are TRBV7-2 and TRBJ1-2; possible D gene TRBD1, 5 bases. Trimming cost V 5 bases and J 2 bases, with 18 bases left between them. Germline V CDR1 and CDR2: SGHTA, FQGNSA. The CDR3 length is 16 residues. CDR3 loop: CASSQEPGQVNYGYTF. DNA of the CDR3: TGTGCCAGCAGCCAAGAGCCGGGGCAAGTCAACTATGGCTACACCTTC.

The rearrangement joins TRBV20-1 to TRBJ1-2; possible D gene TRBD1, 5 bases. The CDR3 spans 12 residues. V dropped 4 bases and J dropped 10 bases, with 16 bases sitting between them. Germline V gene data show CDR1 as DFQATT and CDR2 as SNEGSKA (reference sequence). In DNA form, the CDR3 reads TGCAGTGCTAACCGGGACGGGTGCCACTACACCTTC. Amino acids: CSANRDGCHYTF.

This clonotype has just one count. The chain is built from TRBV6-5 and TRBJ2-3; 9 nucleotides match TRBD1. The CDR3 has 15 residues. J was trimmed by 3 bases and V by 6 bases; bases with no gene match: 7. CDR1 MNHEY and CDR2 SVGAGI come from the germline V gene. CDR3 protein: CASRMLTGGTDTQYF. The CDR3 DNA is TGTGCCAGCAGGATGCTGACAGGGGGAACAGATACGCAGTATTTT.